These 29 T cell receptor beta chains share one sample of origin, sequenced in a study of blood T cell repertoires in COVID-19 (dated by TCRdb to 2018 to 2021). The library was prepared using the immunoSEQ multiplex PCR assay. In its TCRdb copy, this immuneACCESS table keeps in-frame sequences only and misses some clones. Where compared with another copy, unresolved V genes explain less than half of these, and the others have no known cause. In all, the sample holds some 150,000 clones, and about 80% of those were seen once. The ten largest clones capture approximately 5% of the sample. The specimen sequenced was peripheral blood. Receptors were obtained from a human donor in a cohort sampled during active COVID-19.

The rearrangement uses TRBV7-8 and TRBJ2-2, with D maybe TRBD2 (5 bases). Per the germline V gene, CDR1 is SGHVS and CDR2 is FQNEAQ. V was trimmed by 5 bases and J by 5 bases, leaving 15 bases between them. The CDR3 sequence is 15 residues long. CDR3 in amino acids: CASSPPRGGTGELFF. CDR3 coding DNA: TGTGCCAGCAGCCCCCCACGGGGTGGGACCGGGGAGCTGTTTTTT.

V is TRBV18 and J is TRBJ1-6; 8 bases fit TRBD1. The CDR3 is 15 residues long. The V segment lost 3 bases and the J segment 6 bases; nucleotides outside the gene matches: 4. Germline lookup yields CDR1 KGHSH and CDR2 LQKENI. Written as DNA, the CDR3 is TGTGCCAGCTCACCCCTCGGACAGGGTAATTCACCCCTCCACTTT. Protein sequence: CASSPLGQGNSPLHF. Full variable domain (remainder filled in from reference TRBV18 and TRBJ1-6): NAGVMQNPRHLVRRRGQEARLRCSPMKGHSHVYWYRQLPEEGLKFMVYLQKENIIDESGMPKERFSAEFPKEGPSILRIQQVVRGDSAAYFCASSPLGQGNSPLHFGNGTRLTVT.

This clone was picked up one time. The chain employs TRBV5-4 and TRBJ2-5; TRBD2 might be the D (6 bases). There are 16 residues in the CDR3. V gave up 4 bases and J gave up 5 bases, with 21 bases separating them. The germline V gene encodes CDR1 SGHNT and CDR2 YYREEE (reference sequence). The CDR3 DNA follows: TGTGCCAGCAGCCCCGGCGGGACCCCTCCAGGGGAGACCCAGTACTTC. Protein: CASSPGGTPPGETQYF.

The V and J genes are TRBV5-5 and TRBJ1-2, with 9 bases aligning to TRBD1. The V gene's germline CDR1 is SGHKS and CDR2 YYEKEE (reference sequence). Trimming cost V 7 bases and J 7 bases; bases outside gene matches: 17. This CDR3 has 16 residues. CDR3 amino acids: CASSPGDRAGGGGYTF. The CDR3 nucleotides read TGTGCCAGCTCCCCCGGGGACAGGGCCGGAGGCGGTGGCTACACCTTC.

V gene TRBV9 combines with J gene TRBJ2-7; 7 nucleotides line up with TRBD2. Per germline, CDR1 SGDLS and CDR2 YYNGEE. The CDR3 is 16 residues long. V trimming: 0 bases; J trimming: 4 bases; junction bases outside the gene matches: 10. For the CDR3, the DNA is TGTGCCAGCAGCGTAGGGGGTACTAGCGCTGGGTACGAGCAGTACTTC. It encodes CASSVGGTSAGYEQYF.

This chain joins TRBV30 and TRBJ1-5; 8 positions agree with TRBD1. CDR1 GTSNPN and CDR2 SVGIG come from the germline V gene (reference sequence). The CDR3 consists of 14 residues. J gave up 2 bases and V 5 bases, and 5 bases lay outside the gene matches. CDR3 in amino acids: CAWGGQEGNQPQHF. The CDR3 DNA reads as TGTGCCTGGGGGGGACAGGAAGGCAATCAGCCCCAGCATTTT.

V gene TRBV28 combines with J gene TRBJ1-4; D gene unclear. Germline CDR1 and CDR2: MDHEN and SYDVKM. This CDR3 has 15 amino acids. Between the trimmed V and J ends, which lost 3 bases and 4 bases, there was a span of 12 bases. CDR3 in DNA: TGTGCCAGCAGTTTTTCGAACTACGATAATGAAAAACTGTTTTTT. It codes for CASSFSNYDNEKLFF.

This chain connects TRBV5-1 to TRBJ2-3; possible D gene TRBD2, 7 bases. V gave up 5 bases and J gave up 0 bases, with 10 bases separating them. Germline loops: CDR1 SGHRS, CDR2 YFSETQ. There are 14 residues in the CDR3. The CDR3 is CASRGGGSTDTQYF. As DNA, the CDR3 is TGCGCCAGCAGAGGGGGAGGGAGCACAGATACGCAGTATTTT.

There are a few counts of this clone. V gene TRBV3-1 (or the pseudogene TRBV3-2) combines with J gene TRBJ1-1, with TRBD1 as a possible D gene (5 bases). With 1 base removed from V and 11 bases from J, the gap between germline ends came to 17 bases. This CDR3 contains 14 residues. The germline CDR1 and CDR2 sequences are LGHDT and YNNKEL (reference sequence). The CDR3 protein is CASSQAGGAGEAFF. CDR3 DNA sequence: TGTGCCAGCAGCCAAGCGGGAGGGGCGGGGGAGGCTTTCTTT.

For the CDR3, the DNA is TGTGCCAGCAGGACGGGACAGTCCTACGAGCAGTACGTC. Its translation is CASRTGQSYEQYV. The chain links TRBV2 to TRBJ2-7, with 7 positions matching TRBD1. Germline CDR1 SNHLY, CDR2 FYNNEI. V was pared by 6 bases and J by 1 base, with 3 bases of the junction left unmatched. CDR3 size: 13 residues.

This sequence joins TRBV20-1 and TRBJ1-5; D call uncertain. The CDR3 contains 13 residues. The germline V gene has CDR1 DFQATT and CDR2 SNEGSKA (reference sequence). Trimming left V 3 bases short and J 8 bases short, with 14 bases between. The CDR3 DNA sequence: TGCAGTGCTAGTTCGAACAGTATGGAGCCCCAGCATTTT. Translated, it gives CSASSNSMEPQHF.

V usage is TRBV6-1 and J usage is TRBJ1-2, with 7 bases lining up with TRBD1. The CDR3 spans 13 residues. Germline-derived CDR1 and CDR2 are MNHNS and SASEGT. V gave up 3 bases and J gave up 7 bases; unmatched junction bases: 5. The CDR3 region is CASSDRDRGGYTF. CDR3 sequence (DNA): TGTGCCAGCAGTGACCGGGACAGAGGTGGCTACACCTTC.

The rearrangement uses TRBV23-1 and TRBJ2-7, with 14 bases lining up with TRBD2. TRBV23-1 is treated as an ORF (open reading frame) with a function not yet certain. The CDR3 length is 17 residues. With V trimmed by 2 bases and J by 7 bases, 10 bases remained unmatched. CDR3 in amino acids: CASSQRGTSGSLREQYV. The DNA of the CDR3 is TGCGCCAGCAGTCAAAGGGGGACTAGCGGGAGTTTGCGGGAGCAGTACGTC.

This chain connects TRBV6-5 to TRBJ1-2, with D hard to call. The CDR3 is 11 residues long. Trimming cost V 8 bases and J 3 bases, with 7 bases left between them. Germline CDR1 and CDR2: MNHEY and SVGAGI. The CDR3 DNA reads TGTGCCAGCGGCACATACTATGGCTACACCTTC. This sequence encodes CASGTYYGYTF.

The chain uses TRBV13 and TRBJ2-1; possible D gene TRBD2, 5 bases. V was trimmed by 3 bases and J by 8 bases, leaving 11 bases between them. The CDR3 is 13 amino acids. The germline V gene encodes CDR1 PRHDT and CDR2 FYEKMQ (reference sequence). The CDR3 protein is CASSFLSVDEQFF. Here the CDR3 DNA reads TGTGCCAGCAGCTTCCTTAGCGTGGATGAGCAGTTCTTC.

This chain uses TRBV6-6 with TRBJ1-2, with D uncertain. The germline V gene has CDR1 MNHNY and CDR2 SVGAGI (reference sequence). Between the trimmed V and J ends, which lost 10 bases and 3 bases, there was a span of 18 bases. CDR3 length: 14 residues. CDR3 DNA sequence: TGTGCCACTCACAATCGGGGTAGGGACTATGGCTACACCTTC. Protein sequence: CATHNRGRDYGYTF.

V gene TRBV6-1 combines with J gene TRBJ2-6; D might be TRBD2 (5 bases). Germline lookup yields CDR1 MNHNS and CDR2 SASEGT. The CDR3 is 16 residues long. V was trimmed by 2 bases and J by 3 bases, leaving 11 bases between them. CDR3 residues: CASSESPGSGANVLTF. CDR3 coding DNA: TGTGCCAGCAGTGAATCCCCGGGGAGTGGGGCCAACGTCCTGACTTTC.

This chain uses TRBV6-5 with TRBJ1-5; 8 nucleotides align to TRBD1. V gave up 6 bases and J gave up 0 bases; unmatched junction bases: 4. Germline CDR1 is MNHEY and CDR2 is SVGAGI. This CDR3 has 15 amino acids. CDR3 nucleotides: TGTGCCAGCAGGGAGACAGGGGATAGCAATCAGCCCCAGCATTTT. Amino acids: CASRETGDSNQPQHF.

This clone was seen a single time. The rearrangement uses TRBV7-3 and TRBJ2-3; 7 bases agree with TRBD2. V was clipped by 3 bases and J by 1 base; unmatched bases: 7. This CDR3 has 16 amino acids. Germline V gene lookup returns CDR1 SGHTA and CDR2 FQGTGA. The CDR3 sequence: CASSFIGTIGTDTQYF. CDR3 sequence (DNA): TGTGCCAGCAGCTTCATCGGGACTATCGGCACAGATACGCAGTATTTT.

On this clone itself: At one of its ends the junction is not consistent with the germline gene, which may arise from a read error. The J gene is TRBJ2-7, the V gene TRBV2; D might be TRBD2 (6 bases). The CDR3 length is 11 residues. From germline, CDR1 is SNHLY and CDR2 FYNNEI. The CDR3 protein is CASSESAGTLF. CDR3 coding DNA: TGTGCCAGCAGTGAGTCGGCAGGGACTCTCTTC.

This clone has only one observation. V usage is TRBV28 and J usage is TRBJ1-1; D not certain. This CDR3 has 14 residues. Germline CDR1 MDHEN, CDR2 SYDVKM. Trimming pared 8 bases from V and 1 base from J, leaving 14 bases between. The CDR3 loop is CASGLAGGNTEAFF. The CDR3, as DNA: TGTGCCAGCGGACTGGCCGGCGGGAACACTGAAGCTTTCTTT. Drawing the rest from reference TRBV28 and TRBJ1-1, the complete variable domain is DVKVTQSSRYLVKRTGEKVFLECVQDMDHENMFWYRQDPGLGLRLIYFSYDVKMKEKGDIPEGYSVSREKKERFSLILESASTNQTSMYLCASGLAGGNTEAFFGQGTRLTVV.

The J gene is TRBJ2-2, the V gene TRBV5-1; 13 nucleotides agree with TRBD2. This CDR3 comprises 19 residues. Germline CDR1 reads SGHRS; CDR2 reads YFSETQ. Trimming took 4 bases from V and 0 from J; bases not matched to a gene: 9. As DNA, the CDR3 is TGCGCCAGCAGCCCACGGACTAGCGGGGGCCCCGCGAACACCGGGGAGCTGTTTTTT. Its protein product is CASSPRTSGGPANTGELFF.

J is TRBJ1-3 and V is TRBV28; 7 nucleotides line up with TRBD1. V shed 6 bases, J shed 0 bases, and the junction held 8 bases outside the gene matches. The CDR3 has 16 amino acids. In germline, CDR1 is MDHEN, CDR2 SYDVKM. In DNA, the CDR3 is TGTGCCAGCAGAAGCCTCAGGGGGGACTCTGGAAACACCATATATTTT. Protein product: CASRSLRGDSGNTIYF.

This clone was detected a few times. This chain links TRBV3-1 (or the pseudogene TRBV3-2) with TRBJ1-5, with D possibly matching TRBD1 (5 bases). Between the trimmed V and J ends, which lost 0 bases and 4 bases, there was a span of 10 bases. The CDR3 is made up of 15 amino acids. Germline V gives CDR1 LGHDT, CDR2 YNNKEL (reference sequence). CDR3 nucleotides: TGTGCCAGCAGCCAAGACGGGAGACAGAATCAGCCCCAGCATTTT. Translated: CASSQDGRQNQPQHF.

This clone occurred once. This sequence joins TRBV28 and TRBJ1-3, with 7 bases fitting TRBD1. Germline V gene lookup returns CDR1 MDHEN and CDR2 SYDVKM. The CDR3 runs 16 residues. V trimming: 4 bases; J trimming: 0 bases; junction bases outside the gene matches: 6. CDR3 in amino acids: CASSSTGVYSGNTIYF. The DNA for the CDR3 is TGTGCCAGCAGTTCCACAGGGGTCTACTCTGGAAACACCATATATTTT.

The chain uses TRBV6-5 and TRBJ2-7, with a possible D match to TRBD2 (6 bases). The V gene's germline CDR1 is MNHEY and CDR2 SVGAGI. V was cut by 7 bases and J by 1 base, with 11 bases left in between. This CDR3 is 13 amino acids long. CDR3 loop: CASNRGDSYEQYF. In nucleotides, the CDR3 is TGTGCCAGCAACCGCGGGGATTCCTACGAGCAGTACTTC.

V usage is TRBV19 and J usage is TRBJ2-5; the match to TRBD1 covers 7 bases. There are 15 residues in the CDR3. Germline V gives CDR1 LNHDA, CDR2 SQIVND (reference sequence). J gave up 5 bases and V 3 bases, and 9 bases lay outside the gene matches. In DNA form, the CDR3 reads TGTGCCAGTAGTATTTCAACAGGGGCCAGGGAGACCCAGTACTTC. Residues: CASSISTGARETQYF.

This chain links TRBV7-9 with TRBJ2-3, with D perhaps TRBD2 (6 bases). The CDR3 loop spans 17 amino acids. Per germline, CDR1 SEHNR and CDR2 FQNEAQ (reference sequence). Trimming left V 1 base short and J 2 bases short, with 16 bases between. The CDR3 loop reads CASSLVGGRAYTDTQYF. Here the CDR3 DNA reads TGTGCCAGCAGCTTAGTGGGGGGTAGGGCGTACACAGATACGCAGTATTTT. Full variable domain (remainder filled in from reference TRBV7-9 and TRBJ2-3): DTGVSQNPRHKITKRGQNVTFRCDPISEHNRLYWYRQTLGQGPEFLTYFQNEAQLEKSRLLSDRFSAERPKGSFSTLEIQRTEQGDSAMYLCASSLVGGRAYTDTQYFGPGTRLTVL.

The gene calls are TRBV21-1 and TRBJ1-6. TRBV21-1 is marked as a pseudogene. This CDR3 has 15 residues. The CDR3 DNA reads as TGTGCCAGCAGCAGACGGGCTCACGGGGATTCACCCCTCCACTTT. It is translated as CASSRRAHGDSPLHF.